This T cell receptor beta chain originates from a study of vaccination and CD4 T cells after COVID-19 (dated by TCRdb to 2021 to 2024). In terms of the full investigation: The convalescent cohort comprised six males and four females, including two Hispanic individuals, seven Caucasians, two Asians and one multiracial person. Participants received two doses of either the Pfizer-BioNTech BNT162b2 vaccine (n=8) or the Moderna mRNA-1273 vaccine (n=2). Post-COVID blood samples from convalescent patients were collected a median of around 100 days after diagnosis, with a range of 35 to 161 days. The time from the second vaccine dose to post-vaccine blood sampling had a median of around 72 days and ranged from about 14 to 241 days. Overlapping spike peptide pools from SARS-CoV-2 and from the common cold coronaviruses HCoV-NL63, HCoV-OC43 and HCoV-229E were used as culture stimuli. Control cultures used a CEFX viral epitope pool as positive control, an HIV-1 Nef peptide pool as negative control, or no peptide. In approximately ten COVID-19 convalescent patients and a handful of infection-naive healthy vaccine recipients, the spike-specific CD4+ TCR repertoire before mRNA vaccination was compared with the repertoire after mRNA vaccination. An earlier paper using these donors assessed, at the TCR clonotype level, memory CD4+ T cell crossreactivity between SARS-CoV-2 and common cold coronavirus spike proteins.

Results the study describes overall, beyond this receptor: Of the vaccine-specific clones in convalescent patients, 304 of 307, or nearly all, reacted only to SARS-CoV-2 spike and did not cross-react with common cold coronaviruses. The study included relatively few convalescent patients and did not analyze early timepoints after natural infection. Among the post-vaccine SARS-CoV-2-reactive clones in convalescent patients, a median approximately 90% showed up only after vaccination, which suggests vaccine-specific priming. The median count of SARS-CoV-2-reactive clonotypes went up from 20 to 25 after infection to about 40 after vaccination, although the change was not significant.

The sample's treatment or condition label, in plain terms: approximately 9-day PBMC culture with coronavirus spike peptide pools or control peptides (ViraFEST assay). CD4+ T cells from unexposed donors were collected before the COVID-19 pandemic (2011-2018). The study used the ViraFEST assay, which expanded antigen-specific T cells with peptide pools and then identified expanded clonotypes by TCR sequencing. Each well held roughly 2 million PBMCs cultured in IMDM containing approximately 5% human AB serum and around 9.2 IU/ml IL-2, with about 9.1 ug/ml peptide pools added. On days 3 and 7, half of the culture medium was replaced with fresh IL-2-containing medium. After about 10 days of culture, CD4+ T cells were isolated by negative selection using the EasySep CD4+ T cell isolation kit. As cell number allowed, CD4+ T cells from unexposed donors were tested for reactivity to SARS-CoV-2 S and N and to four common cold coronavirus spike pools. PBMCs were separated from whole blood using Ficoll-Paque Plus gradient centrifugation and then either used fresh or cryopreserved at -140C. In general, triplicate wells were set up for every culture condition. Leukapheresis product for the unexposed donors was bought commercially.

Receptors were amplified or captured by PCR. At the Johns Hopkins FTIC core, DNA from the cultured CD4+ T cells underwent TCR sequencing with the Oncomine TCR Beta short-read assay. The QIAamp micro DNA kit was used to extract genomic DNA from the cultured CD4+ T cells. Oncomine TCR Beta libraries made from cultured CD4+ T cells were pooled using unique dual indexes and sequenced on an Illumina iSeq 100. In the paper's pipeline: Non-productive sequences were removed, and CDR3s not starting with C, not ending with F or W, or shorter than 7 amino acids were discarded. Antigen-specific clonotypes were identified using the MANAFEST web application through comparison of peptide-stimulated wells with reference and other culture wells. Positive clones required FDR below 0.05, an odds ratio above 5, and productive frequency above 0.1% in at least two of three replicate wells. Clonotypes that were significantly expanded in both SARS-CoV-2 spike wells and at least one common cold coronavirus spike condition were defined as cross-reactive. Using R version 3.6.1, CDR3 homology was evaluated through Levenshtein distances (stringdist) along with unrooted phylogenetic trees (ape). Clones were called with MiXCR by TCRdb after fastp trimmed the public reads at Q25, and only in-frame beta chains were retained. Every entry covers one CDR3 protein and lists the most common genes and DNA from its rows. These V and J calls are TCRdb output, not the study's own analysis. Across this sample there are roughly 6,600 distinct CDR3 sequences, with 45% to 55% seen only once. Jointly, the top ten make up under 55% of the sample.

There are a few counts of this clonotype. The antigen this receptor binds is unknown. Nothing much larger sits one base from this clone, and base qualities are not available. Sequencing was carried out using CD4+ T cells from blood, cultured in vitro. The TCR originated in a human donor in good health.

The sequenced DNA: TGTGCCAGCAGACCGAAGGGGGGGACAGTAATCCAAGAGACCCAGTACTTC. The translation is CASRPKGGTVIQETQYF. Rearrangement joined TRBV6-1 to TRBJ2-5; the D call is possibly TRBD1 or TRBD2, each sharing 7 bases. Between the V and J ends, shortened by 6 bases and 1 base respectively, the junction contains 21 bases. Its CDR3 holds 17 amino acids, cysteine through phenylalanine. Only the CDR3 DNA is retained, 51 bases long and in frame from the first base. CDR1 and CDR2 are read off the germline V gene as MNHNS and SASEGT.